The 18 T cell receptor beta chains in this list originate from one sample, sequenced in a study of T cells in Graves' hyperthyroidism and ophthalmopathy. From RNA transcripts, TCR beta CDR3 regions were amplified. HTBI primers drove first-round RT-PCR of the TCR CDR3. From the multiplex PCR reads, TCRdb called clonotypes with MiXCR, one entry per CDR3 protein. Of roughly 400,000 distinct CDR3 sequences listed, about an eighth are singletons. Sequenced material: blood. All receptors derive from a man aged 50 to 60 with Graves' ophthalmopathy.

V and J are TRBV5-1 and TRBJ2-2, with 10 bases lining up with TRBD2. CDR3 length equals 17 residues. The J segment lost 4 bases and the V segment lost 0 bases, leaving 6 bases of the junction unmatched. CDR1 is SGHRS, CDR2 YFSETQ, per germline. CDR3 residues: CASSLASSGRITGELFF. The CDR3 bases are TGCGCCAGCAGCTTGGCGTCTAGCGGGAGAATCACCGGGGAGCTGTTTTTT.

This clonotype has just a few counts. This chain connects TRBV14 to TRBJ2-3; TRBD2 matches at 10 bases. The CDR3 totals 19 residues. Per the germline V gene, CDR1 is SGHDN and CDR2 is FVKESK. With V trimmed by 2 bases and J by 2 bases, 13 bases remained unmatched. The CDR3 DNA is TGTGCCAGCAGCCAATTTTTCAGAGCTAGCGGGAGCCTCACAGATACGCAGTATTTT. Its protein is CASSQFFRASGSLTDTQYF.

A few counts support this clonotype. CDR3 loop: CASSVTPGTGNSPLHF. The DNA of the CDR3 is TGTGCCAGCAGCGTAACTCCCGGGACAGGGAATTCACCCCTCCACTTT. The rearrangement links TRBV9 to TRBJ1-6; 9 bases are shared with TRBD1. The CDR3 extends over 16 amino acids. Germline V lookup: CDR1 SGDLS, CDR2 YYNGEE. The V and J ends lost 1 base and 7 bases, in that order; junction bases with no gene match: 6. Filled out from reference TRBV9 and TRBJ1-6, the complete variable domain reads DSGVTQTPKHLITATGQRVTLRCSPRSGDLSVYWYQQSLDQGLQFLIQYYNGEERAKGNILERFSAQQFPDLHSELNLSSLELGDSALYFCASSVTPGTGNSPLHFGNGTRLTVT.

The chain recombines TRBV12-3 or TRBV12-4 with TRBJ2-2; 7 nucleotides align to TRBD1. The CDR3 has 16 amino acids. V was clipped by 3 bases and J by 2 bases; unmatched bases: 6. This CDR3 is CASSLGTAFNTGELFF. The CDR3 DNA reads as TGTGCCAGCAGTTTGGGGACAGCCTTCAACACCGGGGAGCTGTTTTTT.

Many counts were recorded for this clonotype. CDR3 sequence (DNA): TGTGCCAGCAGTTCGCGACTAGCGGGATACCAAGAGACCCAGTACTTC. The encoded protein is CASSSRLAGYQETQYF. This chain connects TRBV27 to TRBJ2-5; 11 bases line up with TRBD2. J gave up 0 bases and V 4 bases, and 4 bases lay outside the gene matches. Germline CDR1 and CDR2: MNHEY and SMNVEV (reference sequence). This CDR3 contains 16 residues.

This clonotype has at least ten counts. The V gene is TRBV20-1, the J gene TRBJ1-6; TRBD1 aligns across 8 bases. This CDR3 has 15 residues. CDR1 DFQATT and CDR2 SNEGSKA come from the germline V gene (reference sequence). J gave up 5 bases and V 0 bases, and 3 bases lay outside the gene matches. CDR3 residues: CSAREGQGNNSPLHF. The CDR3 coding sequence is TGCAGTGCTAGAGAAGGACAGGGCAATAATTCACCCCTCCACTTT.

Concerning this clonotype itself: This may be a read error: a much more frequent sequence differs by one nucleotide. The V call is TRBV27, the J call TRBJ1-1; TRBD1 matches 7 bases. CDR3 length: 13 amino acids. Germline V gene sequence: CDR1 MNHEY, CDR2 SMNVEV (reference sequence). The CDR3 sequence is CASRRTGDTEALF. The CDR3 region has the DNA TGTGCCAGCAGACGGACAGGTGACACTGAAGCTCTCTTT.

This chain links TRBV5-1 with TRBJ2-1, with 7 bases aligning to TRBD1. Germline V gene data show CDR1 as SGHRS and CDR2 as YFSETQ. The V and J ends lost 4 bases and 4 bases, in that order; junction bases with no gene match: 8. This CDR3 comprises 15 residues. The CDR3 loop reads CASSPDRKFYNEQFF. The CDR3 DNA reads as TGCGCCAGCAGCCCGGACAGGAAGTTTTACAATGAGCAGTTCTTC.

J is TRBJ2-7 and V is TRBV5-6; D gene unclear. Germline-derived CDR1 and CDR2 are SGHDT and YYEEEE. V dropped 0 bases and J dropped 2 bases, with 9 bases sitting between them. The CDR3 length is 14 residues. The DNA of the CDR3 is TGTGCCAGCAGCTTGGCGACTCTCCCCTACGAGCAGTACTTC. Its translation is CASSLATLPYEQYF.

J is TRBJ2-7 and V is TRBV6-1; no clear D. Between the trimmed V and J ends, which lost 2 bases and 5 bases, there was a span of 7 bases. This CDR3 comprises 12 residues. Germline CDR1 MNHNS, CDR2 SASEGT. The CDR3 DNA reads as TGTGCCAGCAGTGAATTGGGTCACGAGCAGTACTTC. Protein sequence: CASSELGHEQYF.

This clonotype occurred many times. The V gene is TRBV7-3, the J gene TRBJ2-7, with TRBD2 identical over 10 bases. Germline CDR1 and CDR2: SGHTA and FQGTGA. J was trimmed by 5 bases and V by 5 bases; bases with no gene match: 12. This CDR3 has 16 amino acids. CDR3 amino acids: CASSATSLAGVDEQYF. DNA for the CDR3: TGTGCCAGCAGCGCTACCTCGCTAGCGGGAGTGGACGAGCAGTACTTC.

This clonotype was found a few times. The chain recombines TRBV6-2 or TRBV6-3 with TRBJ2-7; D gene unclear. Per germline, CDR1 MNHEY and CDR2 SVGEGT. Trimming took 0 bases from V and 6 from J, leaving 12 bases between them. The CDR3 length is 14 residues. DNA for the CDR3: TGTGCCAGCAGTTACTCGACGATTGTTAGCGAGCAGTACTTC. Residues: CASSYSTIVSEQYF.

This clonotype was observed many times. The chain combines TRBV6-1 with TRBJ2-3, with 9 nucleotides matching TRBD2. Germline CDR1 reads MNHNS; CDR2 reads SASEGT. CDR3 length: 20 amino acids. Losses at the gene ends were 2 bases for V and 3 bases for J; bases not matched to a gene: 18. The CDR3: CASSEIRPHLAGIITDTQYF. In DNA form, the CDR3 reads TGTGCCAGCAGTGAAATTCGGCCGCACCTAGCGGGAATCATTACAGATACGCAGTATTTT.

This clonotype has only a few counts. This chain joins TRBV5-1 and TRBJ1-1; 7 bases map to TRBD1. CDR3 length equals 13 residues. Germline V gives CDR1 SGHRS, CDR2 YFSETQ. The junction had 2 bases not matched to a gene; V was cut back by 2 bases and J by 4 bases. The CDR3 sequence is CASSLEGATEAFF. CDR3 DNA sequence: TGCGCCAGCAGCTTAGAGGGGGCCACTGAAGCTTTCTTT.

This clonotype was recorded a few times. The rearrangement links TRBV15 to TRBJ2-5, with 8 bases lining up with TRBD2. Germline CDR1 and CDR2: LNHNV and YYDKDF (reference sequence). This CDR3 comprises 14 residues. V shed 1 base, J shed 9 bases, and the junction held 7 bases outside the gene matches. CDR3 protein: CATSRADRGGAQYF. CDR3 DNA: TGTGCCACCAGCAGAGCCGACCGGGGGGGGGCCCAGTACTTC.

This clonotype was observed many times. The CDR3 DNA reads as TGTGCCAGCAGCCTTGACCAAAGCCTCTACGAGCAGTACTTC. It codes for CASSLDQSLYEQYF. This rearrangement joins TRBV28 to TRBJ2-7, with no clear D. V was trimmed by 6 bases and J by 3 bases, leaving 15 bases between them. Germline CDR1 MDHEN, CDR2 SYDVKM. CDR3 size: 14 residues.

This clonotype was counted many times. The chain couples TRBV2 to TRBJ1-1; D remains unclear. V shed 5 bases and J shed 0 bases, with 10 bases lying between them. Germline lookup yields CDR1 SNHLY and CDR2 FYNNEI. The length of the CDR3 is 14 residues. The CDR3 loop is CASSRQALNTEAFF. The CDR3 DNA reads TGTGCCAGCAGTAGGCAGGCATTGAACACTGAAGCTTTCTTT.

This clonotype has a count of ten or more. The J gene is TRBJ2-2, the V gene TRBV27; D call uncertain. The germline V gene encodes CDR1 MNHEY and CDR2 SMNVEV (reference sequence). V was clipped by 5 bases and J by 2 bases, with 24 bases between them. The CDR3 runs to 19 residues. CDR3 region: CASSPRPQLVGFNTGELFF. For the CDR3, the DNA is TGTGCCAGCAGTCCCCGGCCTCAACTGGTGGGGTTCAACACCGGGGAGCTGTTTTTT.